This paragraph covers one TCR beta chain sequence. Being one base from a much bigger clone, this may be a read error. In germline, CDR1 is SGHRS, CDR2 YFSETQ. CDR3 length equals 14 residues. Trimming cost V 2 bases and J 5 bases, with 14 bases left between them. Documented time point: newly diagnosed GD, antithyroid drugs for less than 3 months. The TCR library used RNA extracted from PBMCs. The data stem from a study of regulatory T cells in long-lasting Graves disease. Through Arm-PCR of CDR3 regions and iRepertoire HTBI primers, TCR beta libraries were built. Via MiXCR, TCRdb re-called the multiplex PCR reads, giving one row per CDR3 protein. The table records under 250,000 distinct CDR3 sequences, over 20% of them present only once.

This sequence originates from a female donor with Graves disease. The specimen comprised peripheral blood mononuclear cells (PBMCs), sampled at new diagnosis, from a patient treated with antithyroid drugs. This chain uses TRBV5-1 with TRBJ2-7; tentative D call: TRBD2 (5 bases). CDR3 nucleotide sequence: TGCGCCAGCAGCTTTAACTTAGCGTCGGACGAGCAGTACTTC. It encodes CASSFNLASDEQYF.